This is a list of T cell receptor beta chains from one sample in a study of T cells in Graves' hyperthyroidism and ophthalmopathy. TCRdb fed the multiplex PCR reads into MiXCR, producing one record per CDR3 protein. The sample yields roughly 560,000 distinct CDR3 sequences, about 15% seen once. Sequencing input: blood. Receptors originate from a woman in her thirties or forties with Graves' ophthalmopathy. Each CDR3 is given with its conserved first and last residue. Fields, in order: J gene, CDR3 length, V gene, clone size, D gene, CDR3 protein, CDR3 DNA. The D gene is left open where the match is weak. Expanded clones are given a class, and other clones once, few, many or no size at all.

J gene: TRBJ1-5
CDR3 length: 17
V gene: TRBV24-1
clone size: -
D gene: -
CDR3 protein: CATSPGGGEGGNQPQHF
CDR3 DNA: TGTGCCACCAGCCCGGGGGGAGGGGAAGGAGGCAATCAGCCCCAGCATTTT

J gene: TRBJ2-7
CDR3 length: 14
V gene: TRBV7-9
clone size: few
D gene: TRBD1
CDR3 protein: CASSSTTGGHEQYF
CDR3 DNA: TGTGCCAGCAGCTCAACGACAGGGGGCCACGAGCAGTACTTC

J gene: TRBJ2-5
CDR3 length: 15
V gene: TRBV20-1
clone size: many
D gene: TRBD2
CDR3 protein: CSADPSGSKWETQYF
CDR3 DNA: TGCAGTGCCGACCCTAGCGGGAGCAAGTGGGAGACCCAGTACTTC

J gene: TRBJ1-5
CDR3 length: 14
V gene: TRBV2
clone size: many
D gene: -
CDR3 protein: CASSEGGIRQPQHF
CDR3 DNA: TGTGCCAGCAGTGAAGGTGGGATCAGGCAGCCCCAGCATTTT

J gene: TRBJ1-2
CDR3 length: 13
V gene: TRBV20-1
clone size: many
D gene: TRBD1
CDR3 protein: CSAREQGYDGYTF
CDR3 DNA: TGCAGTGCCAGGGAACAGGGGTATGACGGCTACACCTTC

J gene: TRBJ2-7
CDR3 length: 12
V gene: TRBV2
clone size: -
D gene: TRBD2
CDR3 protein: CVSRGLAGEQYF
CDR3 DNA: TGTGTCAGCCGCGGACTAGCGGGAGAGCAGTACTTC

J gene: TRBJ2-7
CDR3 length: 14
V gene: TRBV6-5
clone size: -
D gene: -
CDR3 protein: CASSYSRVPAEQYF
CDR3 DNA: TGTGCCAGCAGTTACTCGAGGGTCCCCGCCGAGCAGTACTTC

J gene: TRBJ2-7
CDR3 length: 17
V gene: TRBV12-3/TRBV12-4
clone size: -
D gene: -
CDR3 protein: CASSPRSTGGPTYEQYF
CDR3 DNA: TGTGCCAGCAGTCCACGGTCGACTGGCGGCCCCACCTACGAGCAGTACTTC

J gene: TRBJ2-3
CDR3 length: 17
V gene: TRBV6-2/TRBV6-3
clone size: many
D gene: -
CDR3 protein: CASSYLIGALVTDTQYF
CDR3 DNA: TGTGCCAGCAGTTATTTGATTGGGGCGCTGGTCACAGATACGCAGTATTTT

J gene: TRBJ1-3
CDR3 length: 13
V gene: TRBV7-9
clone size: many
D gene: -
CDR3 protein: CASSFERGNTIYF
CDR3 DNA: TGTGCCAGCAGCTTTGAGAGGGGAAACACCATATATTTT

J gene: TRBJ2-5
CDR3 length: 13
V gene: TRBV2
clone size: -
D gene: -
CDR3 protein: CASNQGDWETQYF
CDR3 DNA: TGTGCCAGCAATCAGGGGGACTGGGAGACCCAGTACTTC

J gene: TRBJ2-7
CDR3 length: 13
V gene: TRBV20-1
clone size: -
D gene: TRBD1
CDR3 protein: CSAPTGTSYEQYF
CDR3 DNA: TGCAGTGCTCCGACAGGGACCTCCTACGAGCAGTACTTC

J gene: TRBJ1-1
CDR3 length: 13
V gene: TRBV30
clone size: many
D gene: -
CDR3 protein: CAWRKGMNTEAFF
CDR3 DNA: TGTGCCTGGAGGAAAGGCATGAACACTGAAGCTTTCTTT

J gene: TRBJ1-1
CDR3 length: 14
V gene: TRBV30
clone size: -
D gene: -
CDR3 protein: CAWGVMDGLTEAFF
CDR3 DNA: TGTGCCTGGGGTGTAATGGACGGGCTGACTGAAGCTTTCTTT

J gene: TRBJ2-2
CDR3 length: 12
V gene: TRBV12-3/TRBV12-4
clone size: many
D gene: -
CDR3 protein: CASRVYTGELFF
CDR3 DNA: TGTGCCAGCAGGGTTTACACCGGGGAGCTGTTTTTT

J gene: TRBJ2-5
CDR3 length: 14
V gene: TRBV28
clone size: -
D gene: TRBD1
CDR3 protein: CASSLGQDLATQYF
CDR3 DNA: TGTGCCAGCAGTTTGGGACAGGACTTGGCGACCCAGTACTTC

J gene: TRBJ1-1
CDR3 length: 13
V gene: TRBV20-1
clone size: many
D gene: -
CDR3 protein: CSARDERATEAFF
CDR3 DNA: TGCAGTGCTAGAGATGAACGTGCGACTGAAGCTTTCTTT

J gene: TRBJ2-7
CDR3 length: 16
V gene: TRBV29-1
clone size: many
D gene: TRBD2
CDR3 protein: CSVEGVSREWGNEQYF
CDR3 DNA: TGCAGCGTTGAAGGTGTCTCGCGGGAGTGGGGTAACGAGCAGTACTTC

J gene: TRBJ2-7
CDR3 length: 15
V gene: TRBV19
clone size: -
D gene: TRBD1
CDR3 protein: CASSNRGTGAYEQYF
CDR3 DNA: TGTGCCAGTAGTAATCGGGGGACAGGGGCCTACGAGCAGTACTTC

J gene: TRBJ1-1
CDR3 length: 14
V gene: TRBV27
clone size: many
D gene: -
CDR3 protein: CASSDGLSNTEAFF
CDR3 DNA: TGTGCCAGCAGTGATGGACTCTCGAACACTGAAGCTTTCTTT

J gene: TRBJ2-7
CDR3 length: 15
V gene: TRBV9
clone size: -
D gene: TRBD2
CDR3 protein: CASSAELAGPYEQYF
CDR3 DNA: TGTGCCAGCAGCGCCGAACTAGCGGGGCCCTACGAGCAGTACTTC

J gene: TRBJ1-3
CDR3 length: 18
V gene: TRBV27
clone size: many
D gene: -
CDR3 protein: CASSLSPSLVDSGNTIYF
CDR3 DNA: TGTGCCAGCAGTTTATCCCCCTCCTTGGTGGACTCTGGAAACACCATATATTTT

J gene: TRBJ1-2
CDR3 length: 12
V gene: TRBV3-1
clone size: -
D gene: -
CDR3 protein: CASSQGEYGYTF
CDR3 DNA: TGTGCCAGCAGCCAAGGAGAATATGGCTACACCTTC

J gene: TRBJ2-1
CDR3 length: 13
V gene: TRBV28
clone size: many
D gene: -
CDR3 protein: CASRESSYNEQFF
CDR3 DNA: TGTGCCAGCAGAGAAAGCTCCTACAATGAGCAGTTCTTC

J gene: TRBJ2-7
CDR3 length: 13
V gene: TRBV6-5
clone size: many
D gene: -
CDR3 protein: CASSYGMTYEQYF
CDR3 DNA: TGTGCCAGCAGTTATGGCATGACCTACGAGCAGTACTTC

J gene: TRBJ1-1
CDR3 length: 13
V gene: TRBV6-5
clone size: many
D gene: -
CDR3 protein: CASRGGDNTEAFF
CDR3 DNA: TGTGCCAGCAGAGGGGGGGATAACACTGAAGCTTTCTTT

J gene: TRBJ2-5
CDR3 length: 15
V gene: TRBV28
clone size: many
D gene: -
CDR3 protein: CASSPGTIKAETQYF
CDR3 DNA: TGTGCCAGCAGCCCAGGGACAATCAAGGCAGAGACCCAGTACTTC

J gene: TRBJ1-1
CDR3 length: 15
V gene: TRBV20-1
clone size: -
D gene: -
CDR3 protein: CSARGGGPKNTEAFF
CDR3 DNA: TGCAGTGCTAGAGGGGGGGGACCCAAGAACACTGAAGCTTTCTTT

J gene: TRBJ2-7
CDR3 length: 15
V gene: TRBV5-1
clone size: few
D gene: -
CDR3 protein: CASSPDVGQGSLQYF
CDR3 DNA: TGCGCCAGCAGCCCCGATGTAGGGCAGGGGTCACTGCAGTACTTC

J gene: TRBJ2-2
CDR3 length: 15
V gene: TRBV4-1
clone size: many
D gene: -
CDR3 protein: CASSREGVGPGELFF
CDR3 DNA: TGCGCCAGCAGCCGCGAAGGAGTGGGACCCGGGGAGCTGTTTTTT

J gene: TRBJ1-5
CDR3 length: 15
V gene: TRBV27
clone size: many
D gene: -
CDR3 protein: CASSPPPGYNQPQHF
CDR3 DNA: TGTGCCAGCAGTCCACCGCCCGGATACAATCAGCCCCAGCATTTT

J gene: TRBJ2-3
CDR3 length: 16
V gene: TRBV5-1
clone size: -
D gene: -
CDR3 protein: CASRTAQGSVTDTQYF
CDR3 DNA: TGCGCCAGCAGAACCGCCCAGGGTTCGGTAACAGATACGCAGTATTTT

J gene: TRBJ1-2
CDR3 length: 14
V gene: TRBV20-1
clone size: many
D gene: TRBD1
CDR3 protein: CSARDIGQDYGYTF
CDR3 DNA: TGCAGTGCTAGAGATATCGGACAGGACTATGGCTACACCTTC

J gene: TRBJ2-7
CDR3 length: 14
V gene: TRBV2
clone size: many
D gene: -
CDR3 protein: CASSGTRASYEQYF
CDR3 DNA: TGTGCCAGCAGTGGGACCCGGGCCTCCTACGAGCAGTACTTC

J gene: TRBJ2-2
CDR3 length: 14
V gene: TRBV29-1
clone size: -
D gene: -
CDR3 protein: CSVEELADGGELFF
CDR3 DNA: TGCAGCGTTGAAGAACTAGCTGACGGCGGGGAGCTGTTTTTT

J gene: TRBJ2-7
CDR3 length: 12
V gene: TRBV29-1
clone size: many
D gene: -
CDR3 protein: CSVEAVGYEQYF
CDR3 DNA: TGCAGCGTTGAGGCGGTGGGCTACGAGCAGTACTTC

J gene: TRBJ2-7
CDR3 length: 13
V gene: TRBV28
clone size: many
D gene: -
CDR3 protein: CASIEGVRDEQYF
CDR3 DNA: TGTGCCAGCATAGAGGGGGTGAGGGACGAGCAGTACTTC

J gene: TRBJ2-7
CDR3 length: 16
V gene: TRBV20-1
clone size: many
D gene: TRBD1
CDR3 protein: CSAREIPGQGSYEQYF
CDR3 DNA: TGCAGTGCTAGAGAAATACCGGGACAGGGATCCTACGAGCAGTACTTC

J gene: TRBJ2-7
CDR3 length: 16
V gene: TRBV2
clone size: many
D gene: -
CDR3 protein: CASSPTRGQSYYEQYF
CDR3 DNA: TGTGCCAGCAGTCCAACCCGTGGACAGTCTTACTACGAGCAGTACTTC

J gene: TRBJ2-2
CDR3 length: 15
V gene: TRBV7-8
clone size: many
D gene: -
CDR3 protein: CASSLMAGTPGELFF
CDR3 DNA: TGTGCCAGCAGCTTAATGGCAGGGACGCCCGGGGAGCTGTTTTTT

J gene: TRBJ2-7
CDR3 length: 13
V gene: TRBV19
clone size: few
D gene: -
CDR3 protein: CASSTRTNSEQYF
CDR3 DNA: TGTGCCAGTAGTACCCGGACTAATTCCGAGCAGTACTTC

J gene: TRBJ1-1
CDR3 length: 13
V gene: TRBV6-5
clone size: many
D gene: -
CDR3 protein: CASSYDRRTEAFF
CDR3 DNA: TGTGCCAGCAGTTACGACAGGAGGACTGAAGCTTTCTTT

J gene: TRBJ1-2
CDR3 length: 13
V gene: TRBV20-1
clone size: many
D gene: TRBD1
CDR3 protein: CSARGQGSYGYTF
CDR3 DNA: TGCAGTGCTAGGGGACAGGGATCCTATGGCTACACCTTC

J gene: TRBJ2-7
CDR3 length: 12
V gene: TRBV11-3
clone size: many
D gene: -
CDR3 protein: CASSLIPDEQYF
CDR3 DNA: TGTGCCAGCAGCTTAATCCCCGACGAGCAGTACTTC

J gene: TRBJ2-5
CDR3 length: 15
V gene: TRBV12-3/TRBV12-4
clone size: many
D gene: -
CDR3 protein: CASSLDLRGLETQYF
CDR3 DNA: TGTGCCAGCAGCCTCGACCTAAGGGGCTTGGAGACCCAGTACTTC

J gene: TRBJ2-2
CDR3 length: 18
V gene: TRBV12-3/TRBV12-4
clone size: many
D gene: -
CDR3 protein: CASTSSLGTSVRTGELFF
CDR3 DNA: TGTGCCAGCACCTCTAGTTTAGGGACCTCTGTACGTACCGGGGAGCTGTTTTTT

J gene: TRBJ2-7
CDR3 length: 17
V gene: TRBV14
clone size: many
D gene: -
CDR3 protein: CASSRKPAGSGSYEQYF
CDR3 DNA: TGTGCCAGCAGCCGCAAACCGGCGGGGTCAGGTTCCTACGAGCAGTACTTC

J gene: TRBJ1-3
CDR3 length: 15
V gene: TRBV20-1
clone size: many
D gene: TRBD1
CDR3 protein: CSASPGTGIGNTIYF
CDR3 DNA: TGCAGTGCTAGTCCCGGGACAGGGATTGGAAACACCATATATTTT

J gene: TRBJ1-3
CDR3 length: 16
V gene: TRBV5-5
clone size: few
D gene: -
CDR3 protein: CASSLSVGVSGNTIYF
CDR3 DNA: TGTGCCAGCAGCTTGTCGGTAGGAGTCTCTGGAAACACCATATATTTT

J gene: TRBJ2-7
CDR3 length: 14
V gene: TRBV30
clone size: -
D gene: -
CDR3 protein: CAWSVLGGVYEQYF
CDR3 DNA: TGTGCCTGGAGTGTACTAGGGGGTGTATACGAGCAGTACTTC

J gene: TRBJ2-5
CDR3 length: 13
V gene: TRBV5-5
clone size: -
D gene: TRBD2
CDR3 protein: CASSKTSPRVQYF
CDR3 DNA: TGTGCCAGCAGCAAGACTAGCCCCCGGGTCCAGTACTTC

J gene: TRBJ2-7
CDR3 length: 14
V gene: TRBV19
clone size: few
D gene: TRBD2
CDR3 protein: CASPLAGDFYEQYF
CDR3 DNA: TGTGCCAGTCCCCTAGCGGGGGATTTCTACGAGCAGTACTTC

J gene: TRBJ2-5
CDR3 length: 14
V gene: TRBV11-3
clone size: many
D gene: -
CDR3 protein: CASATTGQQETQYF
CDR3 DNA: TGTGCCAGCGCGACTACGGGTCAACAAGAGACCCAGTACTTC

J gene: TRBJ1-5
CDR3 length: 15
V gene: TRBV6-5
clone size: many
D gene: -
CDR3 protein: CASSHTQGLDQPQHF
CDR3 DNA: TGTGCCAGCAGTCACACACAGGGCCTCGATCAGCCCCAGCATTTT

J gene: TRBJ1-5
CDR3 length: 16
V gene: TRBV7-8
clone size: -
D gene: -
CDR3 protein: CASSTTYGGGNQPQHF
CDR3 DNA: TGTGCCAGCAGCACAACCTACGGCGGGGGCAATCAGCCCCAGCATTTT